These 24 T cell receptor beta chains came from one sample sequenced in a study of metastatic and nonmetastatic thyroid tumors. TCRdb reassembled clones from the PCR reads with MiXCR. The sample holds around 13,000 clones, 24% seen once. Ahead of thyroid surgery, no patient had received treatment of any kind. Sequencing was carried out using blood. These TCRs come from a male donor with papillary thyroid cancer or a benign thyroid nodule (not recorded which). Some clones in this sample may be carry-over from other donors' samples.

By share, this clone counts as medium-sized. The genes are TRBV28 and TRBJ2-7; TRBD2 is a possible D gene (5 bases). The CDR3 is made up of 14 amino acids. CDR1 and CDR2 (germline): MDHEN, SYDVKM. V lost 2 bases to trimming and J lost 2 bases, with 10 bases between them. The CDR3 here is CASSLGLRAYEQYF. The DNA for the CDR3 is TGTGCCAGCAGTTTAGGTTTGCGGGCCTACGAGCAGTACTTC.

Regarding this clone: This CDR3 is missing its conserved last phenylalanine or tryptophan, likely due to a read error. This sequence joins TRBV4-3 and TRBJ2-2; 8 nucleotides agree with TRBD1. The J segment lost 6 bases and the V segment lost 0 bases, leaving 3 bases of the junction unmatched. The CDR3 length is 15 residues. Germline loops: CDR1 LGHNA, CDR2 YSLEER. This chain's CDR3 is CASSQEDRVSGELFS. The DNA for the CDR3 is TGCGCCAGCAGCCAAGAGGACAGGGTTTCCGGGGAGCTGTTTTCT.

This clone was seen a few times. The junction departs from the called germline gene at one end, perhaps through a read error. J is TRBJ2-7 and V is TRBV28, with 8 nucleotides matching TRBD1. Per germline, CDR1 MDHEN and CDR2 SYDVKM. The CDR3 is made up of 15 amino acids. The CDR3 loop is CASSLAGTGGYERYF. The CDR3, as DNA: TGTGCCAGCAGTCTAGCCGGGACAGGAGGATACGAGCGGTACTTC.

Comment on this clone: This may arise from a read error, as a much more abundant clone is one base away. The gene calls are TRBV6-4 and TRBJ2-6; D is unresolved. V was pared by 2 bases and J by 2 bases, with 4 bases between. The germline CDR1 and CDR2 sequences are MRHNA and SNTAGT. The CDR3 consists of 14 residues. Written as DNA, the CDR3 is TGTGCCAGCAGTGACAACCCTGGGGCCAACGTCCTGACTTTC. This sequence encodes CASSDNPGANVLTF.

The chain employs TRBV30 and TRBJ2-2, with TRBD2 matching over 9 bases. Trimming removed 0 bases from V and 7 bases from J; junction bases left unmatched: 3. This CDR3 is built from 14 residues. The germline CDR1 and CDR2 sequences are GTSNPN and SVGIG (reference sequence). The CDR3 nucleotides are TGTGCCTGGAGTGTGCGGGAGGGTTTCGGGGAGCTGTTTTTT. Translated, it gives CAWSVREGFGELFF.

Note on this clone: The germline gene is not matched at one end of the junction; a read error may be the cause. The V and J genes are TRBV7-7 and TRBJ2-7; a possible D gene is TRBD2 (7 bases). The CDR3 contains 14 residues. Germline CDR1 and CDR2: SSHAT and FNYEAQ (reference sequence). CDR3 in DNA: TGTGCTAGCAGCTTAACGGGGGGCGGGGACGAGCAGTACTTC. Its protein is CASSLTGGGDEQYF.

As to this clone: The junction departs from the called germline gene at one end, perhaps through a read error. The rearrangement uses TRBV5-1 and TRBJ1-5, with 7 bases identical to TRBD1. The CDR3 is 15 amino acids. The germline V gene encodes CDR1 SGHRS and CDR2 YFSETQ. CDR3 DNA sequence: TGCGCCAGCAGTTTGGGGACAGCGAGCAATCAGCCCCAGCATTTT. Its protein product is CASSLGTASNQPQHF. Drawing the rest from reference TRBV5-1 and TRBJ1-5, the complete variable domain is KAGVTQTPRYLIKTRGQQVTLSCSPISGHRSVSWYQQTPGQGLQFLFEYFSETQRNKGNFPGRFSGRQFSNSRSEMNVSTLELGDSALYLCASSLGTASNQPQHFGDGTRLSIL.

This clone is classed as medium-sized. The chain couples TRBV19 to TRBJ2-1; TRBD1 is a possible D gene (5 bases). There are 14 residues in the CDR3. Trimming left V 6 bases short and J 0 bases short, with 9 bases between. Germline-derived CDR1 and CDR2 are LNHDA and SQIVND (reference sequence). Here the CDR3 reads CASRDSSSYNEQFF. CDR3 in DNA: TGTGCCAGTAGAGACAGTAGCTCCTACAATGAGCAGTTCTTC.

This chain joins TRBV6-1 and TRBJ2-3; the D is unclear. Germline CDR1 reads MNHNS; CDR2 reads SASEGT. The CDR3 spans 16 residues. V lost 5 bases and J lost 0, with 15 bases in between. The CDR3 bases are TGTGCCAGCAGTAGATTGACACTGACTAGCACAGATACGCAGTATTTT. Residues: CASSRLTLTSTDTQYF.

This clone was seen ten or more times. Being one base from a much bigger clone, this may be a read error. This same CDR3 is encoded by further DNA sequences in the sample. V gene TRBV2 combines with J gene TRBJ1-3, with D possibly being TRBD1 (5 bases). The CDR3 has 16 amino acids. Germline V gene data show CDR1 as SNHLY and CDR2 as FYNNEI. The CDR3 reads CASSEEGFLSGNTIYF. The CDR3, as DNA: TGCGCCAGCAGTGAGGAGGGGTTCCTCTCTGGAAACACCATATATTTT.

This clone is medium-sized in the sample. The gene calls are TRBV28 and TRBJ1-2; D call uncertain. The germline CDR1 and CDR2 sequences are MDHEN and SYDVKM. Trimming removed 7 bases at V and 7 bases at J, with 16 bases between. This CDR3 region has 13 residues. CDR3 loop: CASTLEGKAGYTF. The CDR3 DNA is TGTGCCAGCACCTTGGAGGGAAAGGCTGGCTACACCTTC.

This clone was seen a handful of times. A much larger clone lies one base from this, so it may be a read error. The chain joins TRBV6-5 to TRBJ2-6; D is uncertain. CDR1 is MNHEY, CDR2 SVGAGI, per germline. V was clipped by 2 bases and J by 0 bases, with 8 bases between them. CDR3 size: 16 residues. CDR3 in amino acids: CASSYHGTSGANVLTF. The CDR3, as DNA: TGTGCCAGCAGTTACCATGGAACCTCTGGGGCCAACGTCCTGACTTTC.

Regarding this clone: The junction departs from germline at one end; a sequencing error may be responsible. The chain is built from TRBV5-6 and TRBJ2-2, with TRBD2 matching 8 bases. From germline, CDR1 is SGHDT and CDR2 YYEEEE. The CDR3 sequence is 16 residues long. The chain's CDR3 is CASSLDGTSGFGEPFF. The CDR3 DNA reads TGTGCCAGCAGCTTGGATGGGACTAGTGGCTTCGGGGAGCCGTTTTTT.

There are a few counts of this clone. CDR3 residues: CASSTIAGGPYEQYF. The CDR3 DNA is TGTGCCAGCAGTACCATAGCGGGAGGGCCATACGAGCAGTACTTC. V and J are TRBV6-1 and TRBJ2-7, with TRBD2 identical over 11 bases. The ends lost 5 bases at V and 4 bases at J; junction bases unmatched: 7. The CDR3 sequence is 15 residues long. Germline CDR1 is MNHNS and CDR2 is SASEGT.

By sample share, this clone is medium-sized (0.01 to 0.1%). V and J are TRBV10-3 and TRBJ1-1; D remains unclear. The V gene lost 7 bases and the J gene lost 0 bases, with 6 bases spanning the gap. CDR1 and CDR2 from the germline V gene are ENHRY and SYGVKD. There are 12 residues in the CDR3. The chain's CDR3 is CAIMGLNTEAFF. CDR3 in DNA: TGTGCCATCATGGGCCTGAACACTGAAGCTTTCTTT.

This clone was recorded at least ten times. The chain employs TRBV5-4 and TRBJ2-1; possible D gene TRBD2, 5 bases. Between the trimmed V and J ends, which lost 3 bases and 6 bases, there was a span of 7 bases. CDR1 SGHNT and CDR2 YYREEE come from the germline V gene (reference sequence). The CDR3 totals 12 residues. Here the CDR3 reads CASSSDFNEQFF. CDR3 nucleotides: TGTGCCAGCAGCTCGGACTTCAATGAGCAGTTCTTC.

This chain links TRBV19 with TRBJ1-1; the D gene is possibly TRBD1 (5 bases). With 4 bases removed from V and 1 base from J, the gap between germline ends came to 7 bases. From germline, CDR1 is LNHDA and CDR2 SQIVND (reference sequence). The CDR3 sequence is 13 residues long. This CDR3 is CASSSDRNTEAFF. The CDR3 DNA reads as TGTGCCAGTAGTAGCGACAGGAACACTGAAGCTTTCTTT. Filled out from reference TRBV19 and TRBJ1-1, the complete variable domain reads DGGITQSPKYLFRKEGQNVTLSCEQNLNHDAMYWYRQDPGQGLRLIYYSQIVNDFQKGDIAEGYSVSREKKESFPLTVTSAQKNPTAFYLCASSSDRNTEAFFGQGTRLTVV.

V is TRBV5-5 and J is TRBJ2-7; no definite D call. In germline, CDR1 is SGHKS, CDR2 YYEKEE (reference sequence). V was trimmed by 4 bases and J by 5 bases, leaving 19 bases between them. This CDR3 is built from 15 residues. The CDR3 region is CASSPAPSLGDEQYF. CDR3 sequence (DNA): TGTGCCAGCAGCCCTGCGCCCAGTTTAGGCGACGAGCAGTACTTC.

The V gene is TRBV7-2, the J gene TRBJ1-2; D call uncertain. Germline assignment: CDR1 SGHTA and CDR2 FQGNSA. V was shortened by 4 bases and J by 4 bases, with 7 bases between the two germline ends. CDR3 length equals 12 residues. The CDR3 bases are TGTGCCAGCAGCTCGGTGGGCTATGGCTACACCTTC. The encoded protein is CASSSVGYGYTF.

Ten or more counts support this clone. V usage is TRBV10-3 and J usage is TRBJ1-4, with D unclear. The CDR3 has 15 residues. Germline loops: CDR1 ENHRY, CDR2 SYGVKD. V was cut by 2 bases and J by 6 bases, with 13 bases left in between. In nucleotides, the CDR3 is TGTGCCATCAGTGAGGATTGGCAGAACTATGAAAAACTGTTTTTT. Translating it yields CAISEDWQNYEKLFF.

This clone was detected a few times. A much larger clonotype is one base distant, so this may be a read error. The genes are TRBV5-4 and TRBJ1-1; D gene unclear. CDR1 is SGHNT, CDR2 YYREEE, per germline (reference sequence). The CDR3 runs to 15 residues. The ends were cut back, 7 bases at V and 5 bases at J, with 21 bases in the middle. This CDR3 reads CASCSRVGADTEAFF. DNA for the CDR3: TGTGCCAGCTGTTCCCGCGTTGGAGCGGATACTGAAGCTTTCTTT.

In its sample, this clone was seen a few times. This chain connects TRBV4-3 to TRBJ2-1, with a tentative D call TRBD2 (6 bases). The germline CDR1 and CDR2 sequences are LGHNA and YSLEER. This CDR3 is built from 17 residues. Trimming cost V 0 bases and J 0 bases, with 12 bases left between them. CDR3 region: CASSQDSGPSSYNEQFF. In DNA form, the CDR3 reads TGCGCCAGCAGCCAAGATAGCGGCCCCAGCTCCTACAATGAGCAGTTCTTC.

The gene calls are TRBV20-1 and TRBJ1-2, with TRBD1 identical over 8 bases. J gave up 4 bases and V 6 bases, and 1 base lay outside the gene matches. This CDR3 has 11 residues. CDR1 and CDR2 from the germline V gene are DFQATT and SNEGSKA (reference sequence). The chain's CDR3 is CSADRGYGYTF. The CDR3, as DNA: TGCAGTGCCGACAGGGGCTATGGCTACACCTTC.

Within the sample, this clone is large (0.1 to 1%). The genes are TRBV28 and TRBJ1-2, with 12 bases matching TRBD1. V lost 7 bases, J lost 4 bases, and 7 bases stayed unmatched. CDR3 size: 15 residues. From germline, CDR1 is MDHEN and CDR2 SYDVKM. CDR3 sequence: CASTPGTGGAYGYTF. The CDR3 coding sequence is TGTGCCAGCACTCCCGGGACAGGGGGCGCCTATGGCTACACCTTC.